The rows below give T cell receptor beta chains drawn from one sample of a study of OX40 agonist ivuxolimab in advanced cancers. The protocol was immunoSEQ multiplex PCR, while the TCRdb copy is restricted to in-frame clones and leaves out a portion. This table holds approximately 30,000 clones, roughly 89% found once. The sequencing here drew on CD4+ or CD8+ T cells sorted from blood, taken in a trial of the OX40 agonist ivuxolimab. The source is an adult with an advanced solid tumor such as melanoma, head and neck, liver or kidney cancer. The conserved cysteine and the conserved F or W are not part of the CDR3 here. Fields, in order: D gene, V gene, J gene, CDR3 protein. D genes are given only for firm matches.

>TRBD1|TRBV28|TRBJ1-1
ASSNDREDVAEAF
>TRBD1|TRBV5-5|TRBJ2-7
ASSPNRGRWEQY
>.|TRBV7-3|TRBJ1-1
ASSLSVRMNTEAF
>TRBD2|TRBV27|TRBJ2-3
ASSLAGGGTDTQY
>TRBD1|TRBV10-3|TRBJ2-7
ATGTGGYEQY
>.|TRBV7-2|.
ASSQTGYEQY
>TRBD1|TRBV11-2|TRBJ2-1
ASSFRDRGGLGV
>TRBD1|TRBV18|TRBJ2-2
ASSPPKTGGFGELF
>TRBD1|TRBV6-1|TRBJ2-1
ASSADRGVDEQF
>TRBD2|TRBV19|TRBJ2-1
ASSIASGAYNEQF
>TRBD2|TRBV4-3|TRBJ2-1
ASSQDIEGGGAYNEQF
>TRBD2|TRBV6-5|TRBJ2-7
ASSYSGLAGAKQY
>.|TRBV9|TRBJ2-5
ASSVDGGEETQY
>TRBD1|TRBV18|TRBJ1-2
ASSPVKMGQGDGYT
>.|TRBV21-1|TRBJ1-1
ASSAHRVPNTEAF
>.|TRBV5-1|TRBJ1-5
ASSPSGGNQPQH